The 15 T cell receptor beta chains presented below share a single source sample, sequenced in a study of OX40 agonist ivuxolimab in advanced cancers. Profiled with immunoSEQ multiplex PCR; TCRdb holds only in-frame clones, not every one. The sample carries some 71,000 clones, about nine tenths recorded once. The sequencing here drew on CD4+ or CD8+ T cells sorted from blood, taken in a trial of the OX40 agonist ivuxolimab. These receptors came from an adult with an advanced solid tumor such as melanoma, head and neck, liver or kidney cancer.

V gene TRBV29-1 combines with J gene TRBJ2-3; D is possibly TRBD1 or TRBD2 (5 bases each). The V gene lost 6 bases and the J gene lost 4 bases, with 23 bases spanning the gap. The germline CDR1 and CDR2 sequences are SQVTM and ANQGSEA. The CDR3 length is 16 residues. The CDR3 DNA reads as TGCAGCGTAGCCGACCTACTAGTGGGGACCCCAGATACGCAGTATTTT. This sequence encodes CSVADLLVGTPDTQYF.

The chain has TRBV28 and TRBJ1-6; 8 bases line up with TRBD1. The CDR3 totals 16 residues. The germline V gene has CDR1 MDHEN and CDR2 SYDVKM. V shed 6 bases, J shed 8 bases, and the junction held 12 bases outside the gene matches. CDR3 region: CASRGRTGKYDSPLHF. CDR3 in DNA: TGTGCCAGCAGGGGTCGGACAGGGAAGTACGATTCACCCCTCCACTTT.

The V and J genes are TRBV5-8 and TRBJ1-1, with a weak D call TRBD1 (6 bases). Trimming cost V 0 bases and J 1 base, with 16 bases left between them. There are 17 residues in the CDR3. The germline CDR1 and CDR2 sequences are SGHTS and YDEGEE. The CDR3 is CASSLEITGAGNTEAFF. The CDR3 nucleotides read TGTGCCAGCAGCTTGGAAATAACGGGGGCAGGGAACACTGAAGCTTTCTTT.

This clone was counted only a few times. The chain employs TRBV19 and TRBJ1-5; D is unresolved. Trimming left V 4 bases short and J 2 bases short, with 9 bases between. The CDR3 runs to 14 residues. Germline loops: CDR1 LNHDA, CDR2 SQIVND (reference sequence). The CDR3 region has the DNA TGTGCCAGTAGTAAGGATGCGGGCAATCAGCCCCAGCATTTT. Its translation is CASSKDAGNQPQHF.

The chain has TRBV10-1 and TRBJ1-1; D is undetermined. The CDR3 contains 13 residues. The V end lost 6 bases, the J end lost 0 bases, and 8 bases lay between the germline ends. Germline V gene data show CDR1 as WNHNN and CDR2 as SYGVQD (reference sequence). The CDR3 here is CASRATLNTEAFF. The CDR3 coding sequence is TGCGCCAGCAGAGCAACACTGAACACTGAAGCTTTCTTT.

The DNA for the CDR3 is TGTGCCAGCAGTGGACAGAGCTATGGCTACACCTTC. It is translated as CASSGQSYGYTF. J is TRBJ1-2 and V is TRBV2; tentatively, D is TRBD1 (5 bases). With 4 bases removed from V and 4 bases from J, the gap between germline ends came to 7 bases. This CDR3 contains 12 residues. The germline V gene has CDR1 SNHLY and CDR2 FYNNEI.

The chain recombines TRBV25-1 with TRBJ2-3; D might be TRBD1 or TRBD2, each matching 5 bases. This CDR3 is 14 amino acids long. V lost 1 base, J lost 0 bases, and 5 bases lay in between. Germline V gene sequence: CDR1 MGHDK, CDR2 SYGVNS. The CDR3 sequence: CASSEWDSTDTQYF. Written as DNA, the CDR3 is TGTGCCAGCAGTGAATGGGACAGCACAGATACGCAGTATTTT.

The rearrangement uses TRBV4-2 and TRBJ2-3, with no clear D. Germline V gene lookup returns CDR1 LGHNA and CDR2 YNFKEQ. The CDR3 is made up of 13 amino acids. V gave up 2 bases and J gave up 1 base, with 4 bases separating them. CDR3 protein: CASSQIGTDTQYF. The DNA of the CDR3 is TGTGCCAGCAGCCAAATAGGCACAGATACGCAGTATTTT.

The chain recombines TRBV7-2 with TRBJ1-1; 9 positions agree with TRBD1. Germline V gene sequence: CDR1 SGHTA, CDR2 FQGNSA. The CDR3 extends over 14 amino acids. V lost 5 bases to trimming and J lost 1 base; unmatched junction nucleotides: 2. The CDR3 here is CASSPGQGNTEAFF. DNA of the CDR3: TGTGCCAGCAGCCCGGGACAGGGGAACACTGAAGCTTTCTTT.

This chain joins TRBV7-9 and TRBJ2-5, with D perhaps matching TRBD2 (7 bases). Germline V gene data show CDR1 as SEHNR and CDR2 as FQNEAQ (reference sequence). Deletions cut 3 bases from V and 4 bases from J, with 15 bases between. The CDR3 is made up of 15 amino acids. The CDR3 is CASSLGRGGGETQYF. For the CDR3, the DNA is TGTGCCAGCAGCTTGGGTAGGGGAGGGGGAGAGACCCAGTACTTC.

This sequence joins TRBV28 and TRBJ2-5; D may be TRBD1 (6 bases). V lost 7 bases, J lost 5 bases, and 17 bases lay in between. The germline V gene has CDR1 MDHEN and CDR2 SYDVKM. The CDR3 is 14 amino acids. The CDR3, as DNA: TGTGCCAGCAAATGGAACAGGGTTTGGGAGACCCAGTACTTC. Residues: CASKWNRVWETQYF.

V gene TRBV5-1 combines with J gene TRBJ2-5; 14 bases match TRBD2. J lost 3 bases, V lost 3 bases, and 1 base had no gene match. The CDR3 covers 15 residues. Germline V gene data show CDR1 as SGHRS and CDR2 as YFSETQ. CDR3 nucleotide sequence: TGCGCCAGCAGCTGGGGACTAGCGGGGGAAGAGACCCAGTACTTC. It is translated as CASSWGLAGEETQYF.

This CDR3 is CASSQGSSNQPQHF. CDR3 DNA sequence: TGTGCCAGCAGCCAGGGAAGTAGCAATCAGCCCCAGCATTTT. V is TRBV7-9 and J is TRBJ1-5, with D perhaps matching TRBD1 (5 bases). The germline CDR1 and CDR2 sequences are SEHNR and FQNEAQ (reference sequence). The CDR3 runs 14 residues. The ends were cut back, 5 bases at V and 0 bases at J, with 8 bases in the middle.

This clone was seen just once. A junction boundary mismatches the germline segment, possibly from a read error. The sample carries other DNA sequences with the same CDR3. Here the CDR3 reads CASSLRGGNTDTQYF. CDR3 bases: TGCGCCAGCAGCTTACGCGGTGGTAACACAGATACGCAGTATTTT. The genes are TRBV5-6 and TRBJ2-3; D gene uncertain. The V gene's germline CDR1 is SGHDT and CDR2 YYEEEE. The CDR3 is made up of 15 amino acids.

V usage is TRBV5-4 and J usage is TRBJ2-7; D may match TRBD1 or TRBD2 (5 bases each). CDR1 SGHNT and CDR2 YYREEE come from the germline V gene (reference sequence). The CDR3 has 15 residues. V was trimmed by 4 bases and J by 8 bases, leaving 22 bases between them. CDR3 region: CASSDERDGGLKQYF. The CDR3 DNA reads as TGTGCCAGCAGCGACGAACGGGACGGAGGCCTCAAGCAGTACTTC.